This T cell receptor (beta chain) appears in the sequencing data of a study of blood T cell repertoires in COVID-19. The overall study: Material from acute and convalescent COVID-19 was sourced from the United States, Italy and Spain. Sources were T cells, B-cell-depleted T cells, or PBMCs; the material itself was cDNA or gDNA.

Original methodology: Reference gene primer amplification gave estimated nucleated cell counts. The assay was immunoSEQ multiplex PCR, and TCRdb's table has in-frame clones only and misses some. That table supplies the V and J calls and clone size; D and trimming were determined from the DNA. Of 180,000 or so clones detected, more than 70% appear once; the ten largest clones hold 3.5% to 5%. Trimming removed 4 bases from V and 5 bases from J; junction bases left unmatched: 10. The germline CDR1 and CDR2 sequences are SGHRS and YFSETQ. This CDR3 spans 16 amino acids. Sequenced input: peripheral blood. The sequence was collected from a woman aged 25 to 39 with acute or convalescent COVID-19. J is TRBJ2-5 and V is TRBV5-1; 11 bases line up with TRBD2. CDR3 in DNA: TGCGCCAGCAGCAAGTCTCCTCTAGCGGGAGGTGAGACCCAGTACTTC. Its translation is CASSKSPLAGGETQYF. Full variable domain (outside the CDR3, taken from reference TRBV5-1 and TRBJ2-5): KAGVTQTPRYLIKTRGQQVTLSCSPISGHRSVSWYQQTPGQGLQFLFEYFSETQRNKGNFPGRFSGRQFSNSRSEMNVSTLELGDSALYLCASSKSPLAGGETQYFGPGTRLLVL.